The 24 T cell receptor beta chains in this list originate from one sample, sequenced in a study of blood T cell repertoires in COVID-19. Data came from immunoSEQ multiplex PCR; TCRdb stores just in-frame clones and leaves some out. Here the sample spans a few hundred thousand clones, 90% being singletons. Sequenced sample: peripheral blood. These receptors came from a woman aged 60-70 years with COVID-19, enrolled during active disease.

The rearrangement uses TRBV7-8 and TRBJ2-5; 9 positions agree with TRBD2. The germline gives CDR1 SGHVS, CDR2 FQNEAQ. CDR3 length: 14 amino acids. V lost 2 bases and J lost 4; bases outside the gene matches: 2. In nucleotides, the CDR3 is TGTGCCAGCAGCTTAATGACTAGCGGAGAGACCCAGTACTTC. Protein: CASSLMTSGETQYF.

The chain has TRBV5-1 and TRBJ1-1, with TRBD1 identical over 12 bases. Germline CDR1 and CDR2: SGHRS and YFSETQ. CDR3 length equals 16 residues. Trimming removed 5 bases from V and 1 base from J; junction bases left unmatched: 6. The CDR3 region has the DNA TGCGCCAGCAGGTGGGGACAGGGGGCCCGGAACACTGAAGCTTTCTTT. This sequence encodes CASRWGQGARNTEAFF. Looking up the rest from reference TRBV5-1 and TRBJ1-1 gives the full variable domain: KAGVTQTPRYLIKTRGQQVTLSCSPISGHRSVSWYQQTPGQGLQFLFEYFSETQRNKGNFPGRFSGRQFSNSRSEMNVSTLELGDSALYLCASRWGQGARNTEAFFGQGTRLTVV.

The chain links TRBV5-6 to TRBJ2-5, with D perhaps TRBD1 (6 bases). The length of the CDR3 is 15 residues. Trimming removed 1 base from V and 0 bases from J, with 10 bases in between. Germline V lookup: CDR1 SGHDT, CDR2 YYEEEE. The CDR3 protein is CASSLPGQNQETQYF. In nucleotides, the CDR3 is TGTGCCAGCAGCTTGCCCGGACAGAACCAAGAGACCCAGTACTTC.

This chain uses TRBV6-6 with TRBJ2-1, with 11 bases matching TRBD1. There are 15 residues in the CDR3. CDR1 MNHNY and CDR2 SVGAGI come from the germline V gene (reference sequence). The J segment lost 3 bases and the V segment lost 6 bases, leaving 4 bases of the junction unmatched. CDR3 protein: CASREGQGGYNEQFF. The CDR3 nucleotides read TGTGCCAGCAGAGAGGGACAGGGGGGCTACAATGAGCAGTTCTTC.

The V call is TRBV5-6, the J call TRBJ2-7; 9 bases agree with TRBD1. The germline V gene has CDR1 SGHDT and CDR2 YYEEEE. With V trimmed by 6 bases and J by 4 bases, 8 bases remained unmatched. This CDR3 contains 14 residues. The DNA of the CDR3 is TGTGCCAGCACCGAAACAGGGGGCGAGTACGAGCAGTACTTC. This encodes CASTETGGEYEQYF.

The rearrangement links TRBV18 to TRBJ2-7; TRBD1 matches at 7 bases. V shed 3 bases and J 3 bases; nucleotides not matched to a gene: 5. Germline lookup yields CDR1 KGHSH and CDR2 LQKENI. The CDR3 has 14 residues. In DNA, the CDR3 is TGTGCCAGCTCACCTCAGACAGGGAACTACGAGCAGTACTTC. This gives the protein CASSPQTGNYEQYF. The full variable domain, rest sourced from reference TRBV18 and TRBJ2-7, is NAGVMQNPRHLVRRRGQEARLRCSPMKGHSHVYWYRQLPEEGLKFMVYLQKENIIDESGMPKERFSAEFPKEGPSILRIQQVVRGDSAAYFCASSPQTGNYEQYFGPGTRLTVT.

The rearrangement joins TRBV19 to TRBJ1-6, with unresolved D. The germline CDR1 and CDR2 sequences are LNHDA and SQIVND (reference sequence). The CDR3 loop spans 12 amino acids. V lost 5 bases and J lost 8, with 7 bases in between. The CDR3 DNA is TGTGCCAGTAGTGGGGAGGATTCACCCCTCCACTTT. This gives the protein CASSGEDSPLHF. The complete variable domain, with remaining parts taken from reference TRBV19 and TRBJ1-6, reads DGGITQSPKYLFRKEGQNVTLSCEQNLNHDAMYWYRQDPGQGLRLIYYSQIVNDFQKGDIAEGYSVSREKKESFPLTVTSAQKNPTAFYLCASSGEDSPLHFGNGTRLTVT.

The chain recombines TRBV5-6 with TRBJ1-2; TRBD1 aligns across 8 bases. The V gene end was trimmed by 2 bases and the J gene end by 7 bases; junction bases not matched to a gene: 7. Germline lookup yields CDR1 SGHDT and CDR2 YYEEEE. This CDR3 is 14 amino acids long. Here the CDR3 DNA reads TGTGCCAGCAGCTTAGATCAGGGGGCAGGTGGCTACACCTTC. It encodes CASSLDQGAGGYTF.

V usage is TRBV4-2 and J usage is TRBJ2-5; possible D gene TRBD1, 5 bases. The germline V gene has CDR1 LGHNA and CDR2 YNFKEQ. The length of the CDR3 is 14 residues. V gave up 6 bases and J gave up 0 bases, with 11 bases separating them. The CDR3 region is CASSHRGNQETQYF. The CDR3 DNA is TGTGCCAGCAGTCATAGGGGCAACCAAGAGACCCAGTACTTC.

The count of this clone is one. The CDR3 DNA reads as TGTGCCAGCAGCAGGGGGAGTCAGCCCCAGCATTTT. Encoded protein: CASSRGSQPQHF. V and J are TRBV6-2 or TRBV6-3 and TRBJ1-5; 7 positions agree with TRBD1. This CDR3 is built from 12 residues. V was clipped by 6 bases and J by 6 bases; unmatched bases: 2. CDR1 is MNHEY, CDR2 SVGEGT, per germline.

The chain links TRBV3-1 (or the pseudogene TRBV3-2) to TRBJ1-1, with 9 bases identical to TRBD1. The CDR3 is 15 residues long. With 3 bases clipped from V and 5 bases from J, the junction kept 7 bases outside the gene matches. Germline V gives CDR1 LGHDT, CDR2 YNNKEL (reference sequence). The CDR3 bases are TGTGCCAGCAGCCAGAGAACAGGGGGCGAGACTGAAGCTTTCTTT. Translated: CASSQRTGGETEAFF.

The chain recombines TRBV9 with TRBJ2-1; 10 positions agree with TRBD1. CDR3 length: 17 residues. Germline CDR1 and CDR2: SGDLS and YYNGEE. Trimming cost V 0 bases and J 8 bases; bases outside gene matches: 11. CDR3 sequence (DNA): TGTGCCAGCAGCGTAGCTTCTGGGACAGGGGCTCGGGATGAGCAGTTCTTC. It translates to CASSVASGTGARDEQFF.

The CDR3 DNA reads as TGCGCCAGCAGCTTGGTAGACAGAAGATACTACGAGCAGTACTTC. It codes for CASSLVDRRYYEQYF. The V and J genes are TRBV5-1 and TRBJ2-7; weak D call: TRBD1 (5 bases). The CDR3 runs to 15 residues. The V end lost 0 bases, the J end lost 3 bases, and 13 bases lay between the germline ends. Germline values: CDR1 SGHRS, CDR2 YFSETQ.

Note on this clone: Other DNA sequences in the sample encode the same CDR3. The chain links TRBV9 to TRBJ1-3; unclear D gene. This CDR3 is 14 amino acids long. Trimming removed 2 bases at V and 0 bases at J, with 6 bases between. The germline V gene has CDR1 SGDLS and CDR2 YYNGEE. DNA of the CDR3: TGTGCCAGCAGCGTCCGGAGCTCTGGAAACACCATATATTTT. This sequence encodes CASSVRSSGNTIYF.

This clone has a handful of counts. V and J are TRBV14 and TRBJ2-1; 7 bases match TRBD2. Germline trimming cut 4 bases from V and 12 bases from J; bases unmatched to any gene: 18. CDR1 and CDR2 from the germline V gene are SGHDN and FVKESK. The CDR3 extends over 16 amino acids. As DNA, the CDR3 is TGTGCCAGCAGCCCGCTTTTAGCGGGCGGCGGGTTGGGGCAGTTCTTC. Protein: CASSPLLAGGGLGQFF. Full variable domain (missing parts from reference TRBV14 and TRBJ2-1): EAGVTQFPSHSVIEKGQTVTLRCDPISGHDNLYWYRRVMGKEIKFLLHFVKESKQDESGMPNNRFLAERTGGTYSTLKVQPAELEDSGVYFCASSPLLAGGGLGQFFGPGTRLTVL.

The chain uses TRBV3-1 (or the pseudogene TRBV3-2) and TRBJ1-2; D is possibly TRBD1 (6 bases). Trimming took off 1 base at V and 4 bases at J, with 16 bases between the two ends. Germline values: CDR1 LGHDT, CDR2 YNNKEL (reference sequence). The CDR3 contains 16 residues. CDR3 in amino acids: CASSQVTGPRSYGYTF. CDR3 in DNA: TGTGCCAGCAGCCAAGTGACAGGCCCCCGAAGCTATGGCTACACCTTC.

This chain uses TRBV9 with TRBJ1-1; maybe TRBD1 (5 bases). V was clipped by 0 bases and J by 6 bases, with 18 bases between them. The CDR3 has 16 amino acids. Germline CDR1 and CDR2: SGDLS and YYNGEE. DNA of the CDR3: TGTGCCAGCAGCGTAGTGGGGCAGCTCGAACATGCTGAAGCTTTCTTT. Protein sequence: CASSVVGQLEHAEAFF.

In the case of this clone: Other nucleotide sequences in the sample specify the same CDR3. J is TRBJ1-2 and V is TRBV19, with D perhaps matching TRBD1 (6 bases). The germline gives CDR1 LNHDA, CDR2 SQIVND (reference sequence). With 4 bases removed from V and 2 bases from J, the gap between germline ends came to 11 bases. CDR3 length equals 14 residues. The CDR3 region is CASSTGTGNYGYTF. The CDR3 DNA reads as TGTGCCAGTAGTACGGGAACAGGGAACTATGGCTACACCTTC.

The CDR3 nucleotides read TGTGCCAGTGGAGGGGCAGGGCATAGCAATCAGCCCCAGCATTTT. Encoded protein: CASGGAGHSNQPQHF. The genes are TRBV19 and TRBJ1-5; a weak D match, TRBD1 (5 bases). Trimming pared 8 bases from V and 0 bases from J, leaving 14 bases between. Germline-derived CDR1 and CDR2 are LNHDA and SQIVND (reference sequence). The CDR3 runs to 15 residues.

This clone has only a few counts. The genes are TRBV3-1 (or the pseudogene TRBV3-2) and TRBJ1-1; the D gene is possibly TRBD1 (5 bases). V dropped 1 base and J dropped 6 bases, with 15 bases sitting between them. From germline, CDR1 is LGHDT and CDR2 YNNKEL (reference sequence). The length of the CDR3 is 15 residues. CDR3 in amino acids: CASSQGSGFGAEAFF. In DNA, the CDR3 is TGTGCCAGCAGCCAAGGATCAGGGTTCGGCGCTGAAGCTTTCTTT.

The CDR3 sequence is CASSALGRGETQYF. As DNA, the CDR3 is TGTGCCAGCAGCGCTTTAGGAAGAGGGGAGACCCAGTACTTC. The genes are TRBV2 and TRBJ2-5; maybe TRBD2 (5 bases). Trimming stripped 6 bases from V and 5 bases from J, with 16 bases between. The V gene's germline CDR1 is SNHLY and CDR2 FYNNEI. The CDR3 is made up of 14 amino acids. The full variable domain, its missing parts supplied by reference TRBV2 and TRBJ2-5, is EPEVTQTPSHQVTQMGQEVILRCVPISNHLYFYWYRQILGQKVEFLVSFYNNEISEKSEIFDDQFSVERPDGSNFTLKIRSTKLEDSAMYFCASSALGRGETQYFGPGTRLLVL.

This CDR3 is CASSEYGVGSGNTIYF. The CDR3 DNA is TGTGCCAGCAGTGAATACGGGGTTGGCTCTGGAAACACCATATATTTT. This chain connects TRBV25-1 to TRBJ1-3, with D unresolved. The V gene lost 0 bases and the J gene lost 0 bases, with 9 bases spanning the gap. The V gene's germline CDR1 is MGHDK and CDR2 SYGVNS. This CDR3 has 16 residues. The full variable domain, its missing parts supplied by reference TRBV25-1 and TRBJ1-3, is EADIYQTPRYLVIGTGKKITLECSQTMGHDKMYWYQQDPGMELHLIHYSYGVNSTEKGDLSSESTVSRIRTEHFPLTLESARPSHTSQYLCASSEYGVGSGNTIYFGEGSWLTVV.

The chain couples TRBV2 to TRBJ1-5, with D possibly being TRBD1 (5 bases). CDR3 length: 14 residues. V was pared by 3 bases and J by 6 bases, with 12 bases between. Germline-derived CDR1 and CDR2 are SNHLY and FYNNEI. This CDR3 reads CASSDGHRLQPQHF. The CDR3 nucleotides are TGTGCCAGCAGTGACGGACATCGACTTCAGCCCCAGCATTTT.

V and J are TRBV27 and TRBJ1-2; 8 positions match TRBD1. Trimming took 3 bases from V and 0 from J; bases not matched to a gene: 3. CDR3 length equals 15 residues. The germline CDR1 and CDR2 sequences are MNHEY and SMNVEV (reference sequence). CDR3 bases: TGTGCCAGCAGTTTCTGGACAGGGTCTAACTATGGCTACACCTTC. It codes for CASSFWTGSNYGYTF.